One and the same sample provided the 24 T cell receptor beta chains below, sequenced in a study of graft-versus-host responses after intestinal transplantation (dated by TCRdb to the early 2020s). These receptors lack a known antigen. This sample's time point label indicates: cells obtained before transplantation from donor or recipient. Library creation used the immunoSEQ multiplex PCR assay. What TCRdb holds here is the immuneACCESS table cut down to in-frame rearrangements. Part of the clones is not present; checked against another copy, under half of the missing clones reflect an unresolved V gene, and the others are unexplained. In all, the sample holds around 110,000 clones, and 90% of those were seen once. The ten top clones hold about 0.18% of the sample. The sample in question was unstimulated CD4+ T cells sorted from spleen or lymph node cells, obtained before intestinal transplant. The receptors originated from a human donor who received an intestinal transplant.

CDR3: CASSPRGGTLSYEQYF. The CDR3 DNA reads TGTGCCAGCAGCCCTAGGGGGGGGACACTCTCCTACGAGCAGTACTTC. J is TRBJ2-7 and V is TRBV11-2; tentatively, D is TRBD2 (7 bases). The CDR3 covers 16 residues. The germline V gene encodes CDR1 SGHAT and CDR2 FQNNGV. V dropped 5 bases and J dropped 0 bases, with 17 bases sitting between them.

The CDR3 region is CASSLVAGGPGYEQYF. The DNA for the CDR3 is TGTGCCAGCAGCTTGGTCGCAGGGGGCCCCGGATACGAGCAGTACTTC. The chain links TRBV5-6 to TRBJ2-7, with TRBD1 identical over 8 bases. The junction had 9 bases not matched to a gene; V was cut back by 0 bases and J by 4 bases. This CDR3 is built from 16 residues. CDR1 is SGHDT, CDR2 YYEEEE, per germline.

The V and J genes are TRBV28 and TRBJ2-1; D is uncertain. Trimming removed 7 bases at V and 7 bases at J, with 8 bases between. The length of the CDR3 is 11 residues. The V gene's germline CDR1 is MDHEN and CDR2 SYDVKM. Written as DNA, the CDR3 is TGTGCCAGCACGTCCAGAAATGAGCAGTTCTTC. This codes for CASTSRNEQFF.

This clone was recorded a few times. The chain joins TRBV6-6 to TRBJ2-7; 7 nucleotides agree with TRBD2. The CDR3 has 14 amino acids. V shed 3 bases and J 4 bases; nucleotides not matched to a gene: 6. Germline V gives CDR1 MNHNY, CDR2 SVGAGI (reference sequence). Written as DNA, the CDR3 is TGTGCCAGCAGTTATTGGGAGGGTGGGTACGAGCAGTACTTC. The encoded protein is CASSYWEGGYEQYF.

V usage is TRBV28 and J usage is TRBJ1-2; D call uncertain. Trimming shortened V by 3 bases and J by 5 bases, and 16 bases separated the two germline ends. The CDR3 totals 15 residues. The germline CDR1 and CDR2 sequences are MDHEN and SYDVKM. The CDR3 region has the DNA TGTGCCAGCAGTTTCGGCAGACTAAGTAGTTATGGCTACACCTTC. Amino acids: CASSFGRLSSYGYTF.

The chain combines TRBV15 with TRBJ1-1; maybe TRBD1 (6 bases). Germline assignment: CDR1 LNHNV and CDR2 YYDKDF (reference sequence). V was cut by 4 bases and J by 1 base, with 10 bases left in between. CDR3 length: 14 amino acids. CDR3 region: CATSTQGGNTEAFF. CDR3 DNA sequence: TGTGCCACCAGCACACAGGGTGGGAACACTGAAGCTTTCTTT.

The sample holds a few counts of this clone. The CDR3 region has the DNA TGCGCCAGCAGCTTGGATCAGGTCAGCTATGGCTACACCTTC. It specifies CASSLDQVSYGYTF. This chain uses TRBV5-1 with TRBJ1-2; unclear D gene. The V gene lost 0 bases and the J gene lost 4 bases, with 10 bases spanning the gap. The CDR3 is 14 residues long. Germline V CDR1 and CDR2: SGHRS, YFSETQ.

This clone appeared once. This chain connects TRBV19 to TRBJ1-2, with D possibly matching TRBD1 (6 bases). The CDR3 consists of 16 residues. Germline V gene data show CDR1 as LNHDA and CDR2 as SQIVND (reference sequence). V was clipped by 5 bases and J by 0 bases, with 16 bases between them. The CDR3 region is CASSERIAGANYGYTF. The CDR3 region has the DNA TGTGCCAGTAGTGAAAGGATAGCAGGGGCTAACTATGGCTACACCTTC.

The chain combines TRBV7-2 with TRBJ1-2; a weak D match, TRBD1 (6 bases). The CDR3 has 16 amino acids. CDR1 SGHTA and CDR2 FQGNSA come from the germline V gene. With 0 bases removed from V and 5 bases from J, the gap between germline ends came to 16 bases. CDR3 in amino acids: CASSLAGGGLTYGYTF. The CDR3 DNA follows: TGTGCCAGCAGCTTAGCAGGGGGTGGGCTCACGTATGGCTACACCTTC.

With respect to this clone: The identical CDR3 is also encoded by other nucleotide sequences in the sample. The V gene is TRBV5-1, the J gene TRBJ2-1; 10 bases are shared with TRBD2. The CDR3 length is 15 residues. V gave up 2 bases and J gave up 6 bases; unmatched junction bases: 5. Germline V gives CDR1 SGHRS, CDR2 YFSETQ. The CDR3 DNA reads as TGCGCCAGCAGCTTAGTGCTAGCGGGGGCCAATGAGCAGTTCTTC. Translated: CASSLVLAGANEQFF.

The V call is TRBV29-1, the J call TRBJ1-1; 7 nucleotides match TRBD1. The V gene's germline CDR1 is SQVTM and CDR2 ANQGSEA. The J segment lost 5 bases and the V segment lost 6 bases, leaving 9 bases of the junction unmatched. The CDR3 has 13 amino acids. The CDR3 nucleotides are TGCAGCGTCGGACAGGCGGTCAGGACTGAAGCTTTCTTT. Translation gives CSVGQAVRTEAFF.

The chain has TRBV5-6 and TRBJ2-5; maybe TRBD1 (5 bases). The V and J ends lost 0 bases and 2 bases respectively, with 5 bases between them. The CDR3 covers 13 residues. Germline V gene data show CDR1 as SGHDT and CDR2 as YYEEEE. The CDR3 spells CASSLGQQETQYF. The CDR3 DNA is TGTGCCAGCAGCTTGGGACAGCAAGAGACCCAGTACTTC.

The chain couples TRBV6-5 to TRBJ2-1, with a weak D call TRBD1 (6 bases). CDR3 length equals 12 residues. In germline, CDR1 is MNHEY, CDR2 SVGAGI. Trimming removed 6 bases at V and 5 bases at J, with 8 bases between. The CDR3 here is CASRDSHNEQFF. As DNA, the CDR3 is TGTGCCAGCAGGGACAGTCACAATGAGCAGTTCTTC.

The count of this clone is one. The CDR3 DNA is TGTGCCAGCAGTGAGAACCAGTTCGGGGCCAACGTCCTGACTTTC. Its translation is CASSENQFGANVLTF. The chain combines TRBV2 with TRBJ2-6; no definite D call. This CDR3 region has 15 residues. V lost 3 bases and J lost 4, with 10 bases in between. Germline V gives CDR1 SNHLY, CDR2 FYNNEI. Full variable domain (rest looked up from reference TRBV2 and TRBJ2-6): EPEVTQTPSHQVTQMGQEVILRCVPISNHLYFYWYRQILGQKVEFLVSFYNNEISEKSEIFDDQFSVERPDGSNFTLKIRSTKLEDSAMYFCASSENQFGANVLTFGAGSRLTVL.

The V gene is TRBV30, the J gene TRBJ2-1; 14 bases are shared with TRBD2. Germline lookup yields CDR1 GTSNPN and CDR2 SVGIG (reference sequence). This CDR3 region has 16 residues. With V trimmed by 5 bases and J by 8 bases, 11 bases remained unmatched. CDR3 coding DNA: TGTGCCTGGGGGACTAGCGGGGGTGTGGGGTATGATGAGCAGTTCTTC. Translated, it gives CAWGTSGGVGYDEQFF.

The rearrangement links TRBV30 to TRBJ2-7; TRBD2 aligns across 7 bases. From germline, CDR1 is GTSNPN and CDR2 SVGIG (reference sequence). Losses at the gene ends were 4 bases for V and 0 bases for J; bases not matched to a gene: 15. The CDR3 is 17 amino acids. DNA of the CDR3: TGTGCCTGGACACGTGAGTTTACGGGGGGTCACTCCTACGAGCAGTACTTC. It encodes CAWTREFTGGHSYEQYF. The variable domain in full, completed from reference TRBV30 and TRBJ2-7, reads SQTIHQWPATLVQPVGSPLSLECTVEGTSNPNLYWYRQAAGRGLQLLFYSVGIGQISSEVPQNLSASRPQDRQFILSSKKLLLSDSGFYLCAWTREFTGGHSYEQYFGPGTRLTVT.

The chain uses TRBV18 and TRBJ2-3, with TRBD2 matching 9 bases. The CDR3 is 15 residues long. Germline trimming cut 8 bases from V and 2 bases from J; bases unmatched to any gene: 8. Germline CDR1 KGHSH, CDR2 LQKENI. The DNA for the CDR3 is TGTGCCAGCGCTTTCGTAGCGGGAGCCACAGATACGCAGTATTTT. Protein sequence: CASAFVAGATDTQYF.

This chain joins TRBV9 and TRBJ2-1; 7 nucleotides agree with TRBD1. The CDR3 loop spans 15 amino acids. Germline values: CDR1 SGDLS, CDR2 YYNGEE. V shed 2 bases and J 2 bases; nucleotides not matched to a gene: 4. CDR3 coding DNA: TGTGCCAGCAGCGTCAGGGACAGAGCCTACAATGAGCAGTTCTTC. Amino acids: CASSVRDRAYNEQFF.

The rearrangement joins TRBV18 to TRBJ1-1; a possible D gene is TRBD1 (5 bases). CDR1 and CDR2 (germline): KGHSH, LQKENI. V lost 5 bases and J lost 0, with 19 bases in between. The CDR3 runs to 17 residues. The CDR3 DNA sequence: TGTGCCAGCTCATCCATTCAGGGAGGAATCGTGAACACTGAAGCTTTCTTT. Amino acids: CASSSIQGGIVNTEAFF.

This sequence joins TRBV11-2 and TRBJ1-1, with unresolved D. V lost 2 bases and J 7 bases, leaving 11 bases between the germline ends. The CDR3 loop spans 13 amino acids. CDR1 is SGHAT and CDR2 is FQNNGV in the germline V gene. CDR3 in amino acids: CASSLSKPIEAFF. The CDR3 region has the DNA TGTGCCAGCAGCTTATCGAAGCCCATTGAAGCTTTCTTT.

The chain carries TRBV6-5 and TRBJ2-1; 12 bases fit TRBD2. The germline V gene has CDR1 MNHEY and CDR2 SVGAGI. The CDR3 totals 16 residues. The ends lost 4 bases at V and 7 bases at J; junction bases unmatched: 8. The CDR3 loop is CASSLLAGGLRNEQFF. The CDR3 DNA reads TGTGCCAGCAGTTTACTAGCGGGGGGCCTTAGGAATGAGCAGTTCTTC.

CDR3 DNA: TGCAGCGTCGATAGTGCTGGCACAGATACGCAGTATTTT. It encodes CSVDSAGTDTQYF. The V call is TRBV29-1, the J call TRBJ2-3; D uncertain. Trimming removed 6 bases from V and 1 base from J, with 11 bases in between. This CDR3 has 13 residues. The germline V gene has CDR1 SQVTM and CDR2 ANQGSEA.

This chain links TRBV7-2 with TRBJ2-1; TRBD2 might be the D (6 bases). This CDR3 spans 14 amino acids. In germline, CDR1 is SGHTA, CDR2 FQGNSA. Trimming removed 0 bases at V and 3 bases at J, with 6 bases between. The CDR3 DNA follows: TGTGCCAGCAGCTTAGCTAGCGGCTACAATGAGCAGTTCTTC. Translation: CASSLASGYNEQFF.

This chain joins TRBV5-6 and TRBJ1-5, with a weak D call TRBD1 (6 bases). Trimming pared 2 bases from V and 5 bases from J, leaving 11 bases between. This CDR3 spans 14 amino acids. Germline V gives CDR1 SGHDT, CDR2 YYEEEE. CDR3 region: CASSLQGTYQPQHF. CDR3 DNA: TGTGCCAGCAGCTTACAGGGCACATATCAGCCCCAGCATTTT.